The T cell receptor delta chain described here comes from a study of γδ T cells in repeated Plasmodium falciparum infection. Study as a whole: Some Malian samples span acute malaria episodes; others come from no-transmission periods.

This clone occurred a few times. Since a far larger clone is one base different, this is likely a read error. Other DNA sequences in the same sample also yield this CDR3. Vgamma9/Vdelta2+ and Vdelta2-negative gammadelta T cells were flow-sorted from PBMC for bulk sequencing. Both TRG and TRD chains were sequenced from each sorted sample. TCRdb re-analyzed the multiplex PCR reads via CATT. The sample shows 90,000 or so delta-chain clones, 0.85% to 1% of them seen only once. The CDR3 length is 18 residues. Germline CDR1 TSWWSYY, CDR2 QGS. With 2 bases clipped from V and 0 bases from J, the junction kept 12 bases outside the gene matches.

The clonotype was recovered from a pool of human donors (malaria-infected and uninfected, not separated). This rearrangement joins TRDV1 to TRDJ1; 7 bases align to TRDD3. The sequenced sample consisted of gamma-delta T cells from blood. In DNA, the CDR3 is TGTGCTCTTGGGGAATGGATCGACTGGGGTCCCTACACCGATAAACTCATCTTT. This encodes CALGEWIDWGPYTDKLIF.